Each of the 5 T cell receptor beta chains below was sequenced from the same sample in a study of cytomegalovirus exposure and HLA in healthy donors (dated by TCRdb to 2016 to 2017). Receptors were amplified or captured by the immunoSEQ multiplex PCR assay. A mixture of 60 forward primers for TCR Vbeta segments and 13 reverse primers for TCR Jbeta segments was used in the multiplex PCR. The immuneACCESS repertoire file appears here via TCRdb, limited to in-frame rearrangements. These files lack a portion of the clones; in checked studies, under half of the deficit traces to unresolved V genes, and the cause of the others is not known. For this sample there are about 120,000 clones; about four fifths appear just once. 3% of the sample rests with the top ten. The sample was PBMCs. These receptors originate from a woman aged 18-29 years in good health and CMV-seropositive.

The gene calls are TRBV7-9 and TRBJ2-1, with TRBD2 matching over 8 bases. The CDR3 is 16 residues long. Per the germline V gene, CDR1 is SEHNR and CDR2 is FQNEAQ (reference sequence). Trimming removed 0 bases from V and 3 bases from J; junction bases left unmatched: 4. The CDR3 sequence: CASSLANGGVYNEQFF. The CDR3 DNA sequence: TGTGCCAGCAGCTTAGCTAACGGGGGGGTCTACAATGAGCAGTTCTTC.

The rearrangement joins TRBV28 to TRBJ2-3; 7 bases map to TRBD2. The V gene end was trimmed by 7 bases and the J gene end by 5 bases; junction bases not matched to a gene: 12. The CDR3 has 15 amino acids. CDR1 and CDR2 (germline): MDHEN, SYDVKM. The CDR3 nucleotides read TGTGCCAGCACCGAGGGCGGGAGTCGAGTAGATACGCAGTATTTT. Its translation is CASTEGGSRVDTQYF.

The V call is TRBV5-1, the J call TRBJ1-4; D is possibly TRBD1 (6 bases). Trimming removed 3 bases at V and 2 bases at J, with 8 bases between. The germline gives CDR1 SGHRS, CDR2 YFSETQ. CDR3 length: 14 residues. The CDR3 sequence is CASSSGQTNEKLFF. CDR3 coding DNA: TGCGCCAGCAGCTCCGGACAGACTAATGAAAAACTGTTTTTT.

The rearrangement joins TRBV18 to TRBJ2-1; D may be TRBD1 (6 bases). Trimming took off 4 bases at V and 2 bases at J, with 12 bases between the two ends. The CDR3 spans 15 residues. The germline V gene has CDR1 KGHSH and CDR2 LQKENI. CDR3 nucleotide sequence: TGTGCCAGCTCACGGGTGACAGGAGCCTACAATGAGCAGTTCTTC. This encodes CASSRVTGAYNEQFF.

J is TRBJ2-7 and V is TRBV6-5, with 9 nucleotides matching TRBD1. The CDR3 runs 15 residues. The J segment lost 5 bases and the V segment lost 5 bases, leaving 10 bases of the junction unmatched. Germline V gene lookup returns CDR1 MNHEY and CDR2 SVGAGI. The CDR3 bases are TGTGCCAGCAGTCCCCGGGACAGGGTGTCGCACGAGCAGTACTTC. Protein product: CASSPRDRVSHEQYF.